This section outlines one T cell receptor (beta chain) sequence together with its context. The antigen remains undetermined. These data originate in a study of shared clonotypes between healthy human individuals. Study details: Used for every donor were three CD4 naive, three CD4 memory, two CD8 naive and one CD8 memory plate.

Study results and caveats: Compared with clonotypes that all four donors shared, non-shared clonotypes had lower generation probabilities.

Sequencing used immunoSEQ multiplex PCR; TCRdb keeps in-frame clones, though not all of them. The sample shows 2.5 million or so clones, about 92% of them seen only once. The CDR3 spans 16 residues. CD4+ cells were split into CD45RA+ naive and CD45RA-negative memory subsets. The sequence came from a man aged 18 to 30 in good health. The chain has TRBV21-1 and TRBJ2-2; TRBD1 reflects the table's D call only, with no check against the DNA. TRBV21-1 is noted as a pseudogene. Sequenced input: naive CD4+ T cells sorted from blood. Sample subset: CD45RA+ positively selected. The CDR3 sequence is CASSIAYTGLTGELFF. Written as DNA, the CDR3 is TGTGCCAGCAGCATTGCATACACAGGCTTGACCGGGGAGCTGTTTTTT.